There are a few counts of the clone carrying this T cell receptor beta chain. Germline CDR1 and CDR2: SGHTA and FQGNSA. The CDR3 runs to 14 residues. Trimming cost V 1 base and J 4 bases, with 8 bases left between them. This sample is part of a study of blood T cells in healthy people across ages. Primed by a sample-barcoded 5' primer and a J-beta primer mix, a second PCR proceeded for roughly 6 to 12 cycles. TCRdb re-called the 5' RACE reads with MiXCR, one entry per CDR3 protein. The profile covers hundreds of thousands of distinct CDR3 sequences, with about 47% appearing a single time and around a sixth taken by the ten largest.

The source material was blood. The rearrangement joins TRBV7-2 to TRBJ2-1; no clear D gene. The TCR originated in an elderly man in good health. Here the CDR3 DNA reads TGTGCCAGCAGCTTAGAGTACAGTTACAATGAGCAGTTCTTC. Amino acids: CASSLEYSYNEQFF.